Listed below are T cell receptor beta chains from one sample, sequenced in a study of T cell responses to AZD1222 COVID-19 vaccine. The assay was immunoSEQ multiplex PCR, and TCRdb's table has in-frame clones only and misses some. Of some 86,000 clones in the sample, 80% are singletons; the top ten hold around 20%. Here the sequenced sample was peripheral blood, taken on day 0 of AZD1222 vaccination. The receptors derive from an adult in good health. Both conserved end residues are part of each CDR3. Fields, in order: CDR3 protein, CDR3 DNA, D gene, V gene, clone size, J gene. The D gene is left open where the match is weak. Clone size, where shown, is once, few, many, or a class for clones that have expanded.

CASSFYLNTEAFF	TGTGCCAGCAGTTTCTACCTGAACACTGAAGCTTTCTTT	.	TRBV6-5	.	TRBJ1-1
CASSSLTRGSEAFF	TGTGCCAGCAGTTCACTAACCAGGGGCAGTGAAGCTTTCTTT	.	TRBV27	.	TRBJ1-1
CASSMDTRNEKLFF	TGTGCCAGCTCCATGGACACCAGAAATGAAAAACTGTTTTTT	.	TRBV18	.	TRBJ1-4
CASSSTRASRYF	TGTGCCAGCAGTTCGACCAGGGCTTCTCGGTACTTC	.	TRBV12-3/TRBV12-4	.	TRBJ2-7
CASSPGLQTYNSPLHF	TGCGCCAGCAGCCCGGGACTGCAGACCTATAATTCACCCCTCCACTTT	.	TRBV5-1	.	TRBJ1-6
CASRNRVAVNEQFF	TGTGCCAGCAGAAACAGGGTTGCCGTGAATGAGCAGTTCTTC	.	TRBV6-5	.	TRBJ2-1
CASSLEGGGPDTQYF	TGTGCCAGCAGCTTGGAAGGCGGAGGTCCAGATACGCAGTATTTT	.	TRBV5-4	.	TRBJ2-3
CASSEGLATYNEQFF	TGTGCCAGCAGCGAGGGACTAGCAACCTACAATGAGCAGTTCTTC	TRBD2	TRBV7-9	.	TRBJ2-1
CASSLQADSGNTIYF	TGCGCCAGCAGCTTACAGGCCGACTCTGGAAACACCATATATTTT	.	TRBV5-1	.	TRBJ1-3
CASSPDPGREKLFF	TGTGCCAGCTCACCGGATCCGGGGCGTGAAAAACTGTTTTTT	.	TRBV18	.	TRBJ1-4
CASSSTGSREKLFF	TGTGCCAGCAGCTCCACAGGGAGTAGAGAAAAACTGTTTTTT	.	TRBV7-8	.	TRBJ1-4
CASSFRNSYNSPLHF	TGCGCCAGCAGCTTTAGGAACTCCTATAATTCACCCCTCCACTTT	.	TRBV5-1	.	TRBJ1-6
CASSVGLVGGRPTDTQYF	TGTGCCAGCAGCGTAGGGTTAGTCGGCGGGAGGCCCACAGATACGCAGTATTTT	TRBD2	TRBV9	.	TRBJ2-3
CASSLGGGGITEAFF	TGTGCCAGCAGCTTGGGCGGGGGAGGGATCACTGAAGCTTTCTTT	.	TRBV5-6	.	TRBJ1-1
CASSLSGAGQPQHF	TGTGCCAGCAGCTTATCAGGGGCCGGTCAGCCCCAGCATTTT	.	TRBV7-9	.	TRBJ1-5
CASSPGRGDTIYF	TGTGCCAGCAGCCCGGGAAGGGGAGACACCATATATTTT	.	TRBV7-2	.	TRBJ1-3
CASSPSSIAGGINEQFF	TGTGCCAGCAGCCCCAGCTCTATAGCGGGAGGTATCAATGAGCAGTTCTTC	TRBD2	TRBV11-2	.	TRBJ2-1
CASSEYPDPYGYTF	TGTGCCAGCAGTGAATATCCGGACCCCTATGGCTACACCTTC	.	TRBV25-1	.	TRBJ1-2
CAWNKHRGYTF	TGTGCCTGGAATAAACACCGTGGCTACACCTTC	.	TRBV30	.	TRBJ1-2
CASSPVEAANEKLFF	TGTGCCAGCAGTCCCGTCGAGGCAGCGAATGAAAAACTGTTTTTT	.	TRBV27	.	TRBJ1-4
CASDSGGAQETQYF	TGTGCCAGCGATAGCGGGGGGGCCCAAGAGACCCAGTACTTC	TRBD2	TRBV2	.	TRBJ2-5
CASGGNNQPQHF	TGTGCCAGCGGGGGCAACAATCAGCCCCAGCATTTT	.	TRBV2	.	TRBJ1-5
CASTVGGETQYF	TGTGCCAGCACGGTGGGCGGGGAGACCCAGTACTTC	.	TRBV2	once	TRBJ2-5
CSVLPLAGGEQYF	TGCAGCGTTCTCCCACTAGCGGGAGGCGAGCAGTACTTC	TRBD2	TRBV29-1	.	TRBJ2-7
CASSMYGGPRNEQFF	TGTGCCAGTAGTATGTACGGGGGCCCCCGCAATGAGCAGTTCTTC	.	TRBV19	.	TRBJ2-1
CASSLRAEKATGELFF	TGTGCCAGCAGCTTAAGGGCGGAAAAAGCAACCGGGGAGCTGTTTTTT	.	TRBV7-6	.	TRBJ2-2
CASSFKDTIYF	TGTGCCAGCAGTTTTAAGGACACCATATATTTT	.	TRBV28	once	TRBJ1-3
CASSLPPDLAGESQETQYF	TGTGCCAGCAGCTTACCCCCGGACTTAGCGGGAGAGTCCCAAGAGACCCAGTACTTC	TRBD2	TRBV7-9	.	TRBJ2-5
CASSIKAGGKYGYTF	TGTGCCAGTAGTATCAAGGCAGGGGGCAAGTATGGCTACACCTTC	TRBD1	TRBV19	.	TRBJ1-2
CASSPLGGHTYEQYF	TGTGCCAGCAGCCCGTTGGGGGGACATACCTACGAGCAGTACTTC	.	TRBV7-6	once	TRBJ2-7
CASSSPSYTGELFF	TGTGCCAGCAGTTCCCCAAGCTACACCGGGGAGCTGTTTTTT	.	TRBV6-5	once	TRBJ2-2
CASSIGGPLETQYF	TGTGCCAGTAGTATAGGGGGTCCCCTGGAGACCCAGTACTTC	.	TRBV19	.	TRBJ2-5
CASSSIFSRGRTHEQYF	TGTGCCAGCAGTTCCATCTTCAGTCGGGGGCGCACCCACGAGCAGTACTTC	.	TRBV28	few	TRBJ2-7
CASSMGASFGQPQHF	TGTGCCAGTAGTATGGGGGCGAGTTTTGGCCAGCCCCAGCATTTT	.	TRBV19	.	TRBJ1-5
CASSSGFYIQYF	TGTGCCAGCAGCTCAGGGTTCTACATTCAGTACTTC	.	TRBV7-9	.	TRBJ2-4
CASSPGTGEGSGNTIYF	TGTGCCAGCAGCCCTGGGACAGGGGAAGGCTCTGGAAACACCATATATTTT	TRBD1	TRBV3-1/TRBV3-2	.	TRBJ1-3
CASSSRTSGPSAGELFF	TGTGCCAGCAGCTCCCGGACTAGCGGGCCCTCGGCCGGGGAGCTGTTTTTT	TRBD2	TRBV7-2	once	TRBJ2-2
CASSPRGPRGETQYF	TGCGCCAGCAGCCCGAGGGGACCTCGGGGAGAGACCCAGTACTTC	.	TRBV5-1	.	TRBJ2-5
CASSYSTSSNQPQHF	TGTGCCAGCAGTTACTCGACCTCTAGCAATCAGCCCCAGCATTTT	.	TRBV6-5	.	TRBJ1-5
CASSLSSGASYEQYF	TGTGCCAGCAGCTTGAGTTCGGGGGCTTCCTACGAGCAGTACTTC	.	TRBV5-5	.	TRBJ2-7
CASSFGQGEGYTF	TGCGCCAGCAGCTTCGGACAGGGGGAAGGCTACACCTTC	TRBD1	TRBV5-1	medium-sized	TRBJ1-2
CASSQDKAYIEQYF	TGCGCCAGCAGCCAAGATAAGGCCTATATTGAGCAGTACTTC	.	TRBV4-1	.	TRBJ2-7
CASSARLAGRQETQYF	TGTGCCAGCAGCGCCCGACTAGCGGGGAGACAAGAGACCCAGTACTTC	TRBD2	TRBV7-9	few	TRBJ2-5
CASSHGVTNTEAFF	TGTGCCAGCAGCCACGGGGTGACGAACACTGAAGCTTTCTTT	.	TRBV3-1/TRBV3-2	.	TRBJ1-1
CASSPFGQGSEKLFF	TGTGCCAGCAGTCCCTTTGGACAGGGGTCGGAAAAACTGTTTTTT	TRBD1	TRBV2	.	TRBJ1-4